This is a list of T cell receptor beta chains from one sample in a study of blood T cell repertoires in COVID-19. Repertoires were generated with immunoSEQ multiplex PCR, while TCRdb's copy carries only in-frame clones and drops some. The top ten hold approximately 2.8% of the sample, which has tens of thousands of clones, approximately 90% seen once. Sequenced input: peripheral blood. These receptors were taken from a man in his fifties with acute or convalescent COVID-19. Each CDR3 is given with its conserved first and last residue. The D gene is left open where the match is weak. Clone size is stated in some rows and not others, as once, few, many or a class when expanded.

>-|TRBV24-1|TRBJ2-7|-
TGTGCCACCAGTGATTTTAGAAGGGGTGCCTACGAGCAGTACTTC
CATSDFRRGAYEQYF
>-|TRBV29-1|TRBJ2-7|-
TGCAGCGTCACCGGGACCTACGAGCAGTACTTC
CSVTGTYEQYF
>-|TRBV27|TRBJ1-6|-
TGTGCCAGCAGTTTAGGTTTGGGTACGGGGATTTCACCCCTCCACTTT
CASSLGLGTGISPLHF
>once|TRBV5-1|TRBJ1-2|-
TGCGCCAGCAGCTCCCGGGAGGGCCCATCCTTCAACTATGGCTACACCTTC
CASSSREGPSFNYGYTF
>-|TRBV5-5|TRBJ2-2|-
TGTGCCAGCAGCTTTGAGTGGACCGGGGAGCTGTTTTTT
CASSFEWTGELFF
>-|TRBV27|TRBJ1-1|-
TGTGCCAGCAGTTCAGGGGCTGAAGCTTTCTTT
CASSSGAEAFF
>-|TRBV4-2|TRBJ1-4|-
TGTGCCAGCAGCCAAGCAGCCGGGACTTCTAATGAAAAACTGTTTTTT
CASSQAAGTSNEKLFF
>-|TRBV5-1|TRBJ2-3|-
TGCGCCAGCAGCTCCTTTTCGGGCACAGATACGCAGTATTTT
CASSSFSGTDTQYF
>-|TRBV19|TRBJ1-1|-
TGTGCCAGTATGGGCAACATGAACACTGAAGCTTTCTTT
CASMGNMNTEAFF
>-|TRBV9|TRBJ2-1|TRBD2
TGTGCCAGCAGCCTCCCTTTAACGGGGGGTGAGCAGTTCTTC
CASSLPLTGGEQFF
>-|TRBV7-2|TRBJ2-7|TRBD2
TGTGCCAGCAGCTTAGGGACTAGCGGGGGGCAATACGAGCAGTACTTC
CASSLGTSGGQYEQYF
>-|TRBV10-1|TRBJ2-2|TRBD1
TGCGCCAGCTTGGGGACAGCAAACACCGGGGAGCTGTTTTTT
CASLGTANTGELFF
>-|TRBV19|TRBJ2-1|-
TGTGCCAGTAGTTCATCTAGACGAGAGAATGAGCAGTTCTTC
CASSSSRRENEQFF
>-|TRBV2|TRBJ2-2|-
TGTGCCAGCAGTGCGTACGCGGGGAGACTTACCGGGGAGCTGTTTTTT
CASSAYAGRLTGELFF
>-|TRBV3-1/TRBV3-2|TRBJ2-3|-
TGTGCCAGCAGCCATGATGGCCTAGGCACAGATACGCAGTATTTT
CASSHDGLGTDTQYF
>few|TRBV5-1|TRBJ2-7|-
TGCGCCAGCAGCTCCGGAAGGACAGACTACTACGAGCAGTACTTC
CASSSGRTDYYEQYF